A single sample is the source of the 13 T cell receptor beta chains below, sequenced in a study of cytomegalovirus exposure and HLA in healthy donors. 60 Vbeta and 13 Jbeta primers were used in PCR. Profiled with immunoSEQ multiplex PCR; TCRdb holds only in-frame clones, not every one. The profile shows about 93,000 clones, less than 80% of them singletons. The sample consisted of PBMCs. These TCRs come from a boy younger than 18 in good health and CMV-seropositive.

The chain couples TRBV6-5 to TRBJ1-6; a weak D match, TRBD1 (5 bases). This CDR3 contains 13 residues. Germline lookup yields CDR1 MNHEY and CDR2 SVGAGI. Trimming shortened V by 5 bases and J by 7 bases, and 9 bases separated the two germline ends. CDR3 region: CASSRGMNSPLHF. DNA for the CDR3: TGTGCCAGCAGTCGGGGGATGAATTCACCCCTCCACTTT.

The chain uses TRBV30 and TRBJ2-1, with 9 bases identical to TRBD2. The CDR3 spans 15 residues. The V and J ends lost 5 bases and 7 bases, in that order; junction bases with no gene match: 12. Germline CDR1 and CDR2: GTSNPN and SVGIG (reference sequence). The CDR3 loop reads CAWGVLAGRRNEQFF. In DNA form, the CDR3 reads TGTGCCTGGGGGGTACTAGCGGGCCGTAGGAATGAGCAGTTCTTC.

The J gene is TRBJ2-3, the V gene TRBV6-6; the match to TRBD1 covers 8 bases. Germline-derived CDR1 and CDR2 are MNHNY and SVGAGI (reference sequence). With 0 bases clipped from V and 1 base from J, the junction kept 0 bases outside the gene matches. This CDR3 has 15 residues. CDR3 in amino acids: CASSYSGQGTDTQYF. DNA for the CDR3: TGTGCCAGCAGTTACTCGGGACAGGGCACAGATACGCAGTATTTT.

Worth noting for this clone: The germline gene is not matched at one end of the junction; a read error may be the cause. The chain couples TRBV19 to TRBJ2-3; 7 bases match TRBD2. Germline V gene data show CDR1 as LNHDA and CDR2 as SQIVND (reference sequence). This CDR3 spans 11 amino acids. CDR3 protein: CASSTGTTKYF. CDR3 coding DNA: TGTGCCAGTAGTACCGGGACTACGAAGTATTTT. The full variable domain, completed using reference TRBV19 and TRBJ2-3, is DGGITQSPKYLFRKEGQNVTLSCEQNLNHDAMYWYRQDPGQGLRLIYYSQIVNDFQKGDIAEGYSVSREKKESFPLTVTSAQKNPTAFYLCASSTGTTKYFGPGTRLTVL.

This chain connects TRBV5-1 to TRBJ2-3, with 9 bases aligning to TRBD2. Germline CDR1 reads SGHRS; CDR2 reads YFSETQ. Trimming at V came to 0 bases and at J to 0 bases, leaving 5 bases not matched to a gene. The CDR3 is 17 residues long. The CDR3 protein is CASSLVVAGDSTDTQYF. The CDR3 DNA is TGCGCCAGCAGCTTGGTGGTAGCGGGGGATAGCACAGATACGCAGTATTTT.

The chain links TRBV7-2 to TRBJ2-5; 13 bases line up with TRBD2. Trimming at V came to 5 bases and at J to 5 bases, leaving 8 bases not matched to a gene. The CDR3 covers 16 residues. Germline V lookup: CDR1 SGHTA, CDR2 FQGNSA. In DNA, the CDR3 is TGTGCCAGCAGCGATAGACTAGCGGGGGGCCGTGAGACCCAGTACTTC. It is translated as CASSDRLAGGRETQYF.

Points on this clone: A read error may produce the germline difference seen at one junction end. The chain recombines TRBV6-1 with TRBJ1-2; the D gene is possibly TRBD1 (6 bases). The CDR3 runs 13 residues. The germline V gene has CDR1 MNHNS and CDR2 SASEGT. CDR3 DNA: TGTGCCAGCAGTGAACGGGGGGCGGGAGGCTACCCCTTC. Its translation: CASSERGAGGYPF.

V is TRBV30 and J is TRBJ2-5; weak D call: TRBD2 (5 bases). The CDR3 contains 13 residues. The ends were cut back, 0 bases at V and 4 bases at J, with 9 bases in the middle. CDR1 is GTSNPN and CDR2 is SVGIG in the germline V gene (reference sequence). The CDR3 here is CAWSVARGETQYF. The DNA of the CDR3 is TGTGCCTGGAGTGTGGCTCGGGGAGAGACCCAGTACTTC.

This CDR3 is CASSDPTGSGNTIYF. CDR3 coding DNA: TGTGCCAGCAGTGACCCAACAGGCTCTGGAAACACCATATATTTT. This rearrangement joins TRBV25-1 to TRBJ1-3; TRBD1 is a possible D gene (5 bases). The length of the CDR3 is 15 residues. Looked up from germline, CDR1 is MGHDK and CDR2 is SYGVNS. Trimming left V 3 bases short and J 0 bases short, with 9 bases between.

The V gene is TRBV6-5, the J gene TRBJ2-7, with D maybe TRBD1 (6 bases). The CDR3 sequence is 12 residues long. Per the germline V gene, CDR1 is MNHEY and CDR2 is SVGAGI. V lost 6 bases, J lost 3 bases, and 9 bases lay in between. CDR3 nucleotide sequence: TGTGCCAGCAGAACAGGGAACTACGAGCAGTACTTC. Translation gives CASRTGNYEQYF.

J is TRBJ2-1 and V is TRBV4-2; the D gene is possibly TRBD2 (7 bases). Trimming shortened V by 4 bases and J by 5 bases, and 21 bases separated the two germline ends. The CDR3 consists of 17 residues. Germline V CDR1 and CDR2: LGHNA, YNFKEQ. CDR3 amino acids: CASSPTGAAGAHNEQFF. CDR3 DNA sequence: TGTGCCAGCAGCCCCACGGGCGCGGCGGGGGCCCACAATGAGCAGTTCTTC.

The V call is TRBV29-1, the J call TRBJ2-1; 7 positions match TRBD2. This CDR3 spans 15 amino acids. V was pared by 3 bases and J by 0 bases, with 5 bases of the junction left unmatched. CDR1 and CDR2 (germline): SQVTM, ANQGSEA. The DNA for the CDR3 is TGCAGCGTTGAGAGAGCGGGATTCTCCTACAATGAGCAGTTCTTC. Its translation: CSVERAGFSYNEQFF.

This clone was found a few times. Other DNA sequences in this sample translate to the same CDR3. The rearrangement uses TRBV5-1 and TRBJ2-7; 8 bases agree with TRBD1. The V gene end was trimmed by 3 bases and the J gene end by 3 bases; junction bases not matched to a gene: 5. Germline V gene lookup returns CDR1 SGHRS and CDR2 YFSETQ. The CDR3 sequence is 14 residues long. CDR3 amino acids: CASSSGTGNYEQYF. The CDR3 nucleotides read TGCGCCAGCAGCTCAGGGACAGGAAACTACGAGCAGTACTTC.